This TCR beta chain was identified in a study of blood T cells in healthy people across ages. This CDR3 has 14 residues. With 7 bases removed from V and 0 bases from J, the gap between germline ends came to 7 bases. Germline lookup yields CDR1 MNHNY and CDR2 SVGAGI (reference sequence). This clonotype occurred a few times. Through a sample-barcoded 5' primer and a J-beta primer mix, a second PCR was run for roughly 6 to 11 cycles. TCRdb reprocessed the 5' RACE reads with MiXCR, giving one entry per CDR3 protein. The data hold 1.8 million or so distinct CDR3 sequences, with 39% observed a single time. The rearrangement uses TRBV6-6 and TRBJ1-6, with D unresolved. Sequencing used blood. This TCR came from a human donor in good health. The CDR3: CASIASSYNSPLHF. The CDR3 nucleotides are TGTGCCAGCATAGCTAGCTCCTATAATTCACCCCTCCACTTT.